This T cell receptor (beta chain) was sequenced for a study of immune evolution from preneoplasia to lung adenocarcinoma. General study findings and limits: Normal lung had the highest top T cell clone frequencies.

The repertoire was sequenced with immunoSEQ multiplex PCR; TCRdb's copy has only in-frame clones and lacks some. The sample consists of approximately 9,700 clones, approximately 80% of them appearing once. A word on this clone: Its antigen remains unknown.

V was shortened by 7 bases and J by 5 bases, with 14 bases between the two germline ends. Looked up from germline, CDR1 is MNHNS and CDR2 is SASEGT. The CDR3 contains 13 residues. V gene TRBV6-1 combines with J gene TRBJ2-5, with D possibly matching TRBD2 (7 bases). Sequencing was carried out using FFPE minimally invasive lung adenocarcinoma tissue. The clonotype was recovered from a person aged 70 to 80 with lung adenocarcinoma. Here the CDR3 reads CASKMGGRETQYF. The CDR3 coding sequence is TGTGCCAGCAAGATGGGGGGGCGGGAGACCCAGTACTTC.